These T cell receptor beta chains were read from a single sample in a study of CD8+CD57+ T cells in acquired aplastic anemia. MiXCR, applied by TCRdb to the reads, yields one record per CDR3 protein. The data hold 180,000 or so distinct CDR3 sequences, with under 55% observed a single time. Sequencing was carried out using sorted CD4+, CD8+, or CD8+CD57+ T cells (not recorded which) from PBMCs. These receptors all stem from a human donor in good health. CDR3s include the opening cysteine and the closing phenylalanine or tryptophan. The order of the fields is D gene, J gene, clone size, V gene, CDR3 DNA, CDR3 protein. A D gene is named only where the DNA matches it firmly. Some rows have no size entry. The others give once, few or many, or a class for an expanded clone.

D gene: -
J gene: TRBJ1-1
clone size: many
V gene: TRBV3-1
CDR3 DNA: TGTGCCAGCAGCCAACTGGGGAACACTGAAGCTTTCTTT
CDR3 protein: CASSQLGNTEAFF

D gene: TRBD1
J gene: TRBJ1-2
clone size: -
V gene: TRBV7-2
CDR3 DNA: TGTGCCAGCAGCTTGTTGACAGGGAACTATGGCTACACCTTC
CDR3 protein: CASSLLTGNYGYTF

D gene: -
J gene: TRBJ1-6
clone size: many
V gene: TRBV10-3
CDR3 DNA: TGTGCCACCAGGGAAAATTCACCCCTCCACTTT
CDR3 protein: CATRENSPLHF

D gene: -
J gene: TRBJ2-5
clone size: -
V gene: TRBV7-9
CDR3 DNA: TGTGCCAGCAGCAAGATCAGGGGGACCCAGTACTTC
CDR3 protein: CASSKIRGTQYF

D gene: -
J gene: TRBJ1-5
clone size: many
V gene: TRBV6-6
CDR3 DNA: TGTGCCAGCAGTTACTCGACCGGGGAACAGCCCCAGCATTTT
CDR3 protein: CASSYSTGEQPQHF

D gene: TRBD1
J gene: TRBJ2-5
clone size: many
V gene: TRBV27
CDR3 DNA: TGTGCCAGCAGTCGGCGACAGGGGGTAGCGGAGACCCAGTACTTC
CDR3 protein: CASSRRQGVAETQYF

D gene: TRBD1
J gene: TRBJ2-5
clone size: -
V gene: TRBV29-1
CDR3 DNA: TGCAGCGTTGAGGCCGACAGGGGGCGGTCAGAGACCCAGTACTTC
CDR3 protein: CSVEADRGRSETQYF

D gene: TRBD2
J gene: TRBJ2-3
clone size: -
V gene: TRBV24-1
CDR3 DNA: TGTGCCACCAGTAGGGAGGGAGTAACTAGCACAGATACGCAGTATTTT
CDR3 protein: CATSREGVTSTDTQYF

D gene: -
J gene: TRBJ1-1
clone size: -
V gene: TRBV2
CDR3 DNA: TGTGCCAGCAGTCCGACCGGGGGGAACACTGAAGCTTTCTTT
CDR3 protein: CASSPTGGNTEAFF

D gene: -
J gene: TRBJ1-6
clone size: -
V gene: TRBV5-1
CDR3 DNA: TGCGCCAGCAGCTTGGAGGTTTCGGGTAATTCACCCCTCCACTTT
CDR3 protein: CASSLEVSGNSPLHF

D gene: -
J gene: TRBJ1-6
clone size: many
V gene: TRBV5-5
CDR3 DNA: TGTGCCAGCAGCTTGTACACTTTGGGTTCACCCCTCCACTTT
CDR3 protein: CASSLYTLGSPLHF

D gene: TRBD1
J gene: TRBJ1-1
clone size: many
V gene: TRBV29-1
CDR3 DNA: TGCAGCGTTGCAACAGGGGAAGGCACTGAAGCTTTCTTT
CDR3 protein: CSVATGEGTEAFF

D gene: -
J gene: TRBJ1-1
clone size: -
V gene: TRBV19
CDR3 DNA: TGTGCCCTTAGGGGGGTGAACACTGAAGCTTTCTTT
CDR3 protein: CALRGVNTEAFF

D gene: -
J gene: TRBJ2-1
clone size: few
V gene: TRBV18
CDR3 DNA: TGTGCCAGCTCCACCGAAGGAGGAACTAATGAGCAGTTCTTC
CDR3 protein: CASSTEGGTNEQFF

D gene: -
J gene: TRBJ2-1
clone size: many
V gene: TRBV7-8
CDR3 DNA: TGTGCCAGCAGCTTTTCTAGGTTCAACTCCTACAATGAGCAGTTCTTC
CDR3 protein: CASSFSRFNSYNEQFF

D gene: TRBD1
J gene: TRBJ1-2
clone size: medium-sized
V gene: TRBV19
CDR3 DNA: TGTGCCAGTAGTAGACAGGGGGCTTTCTATGGCTACACCTTC
CDR3 protein: CASSRQGAFYGYTF

D gene: -
J gene: TRBJ1-2
clone size: many
V gene: TRBV20-1
CDR3 DNA: TGCAGTGCCACTAAAGGGACACGAGGTGGCTACACCTTC
CDR3 protein: CSATKGTRGGYTF

D gene: -
J gene: TRBJ2-7
clone size: -
V gene: TRBV29-1
CDR3 DNA: TGCAGCGTTGGCAGCAGGGGCTATCCGGGTCCCCAGTACTTC
CDR3 protein: CSVGSRGYPGPQYF

D gene: TRBD1
J gene: TRBJ1-5
clone size: -
V gene: TRBV2
CDR3 DNA: TGTGCCAGCACCCCGGACAGGTTGGGGAATCAGCCCCAGCATTTT
CDR3 protein: CASTPDRLGNQPQHF

D gene: -
J gene: TRBJ2-1
clone size: -
V gene: TRBV29-1
CDR3 DNA: TGCAGCGTTGATCCGGGCAATGAGCAGTTCTTC
CDR3 protein: CSVDPGNEQFF

D gene: TRBD1
J gene: TRBJ1-1
clone size: -
V gene: TRBV2
CDR3 DNA: TGTGCCAGCGGCCCGGGACAGAAGACTGAAGCTTTCTTT
CDR3 protein: CASGPGQKTEAFF

D gene: TRBD2
J gene: TRBJ2-7
clone size: -
V gene: TRBV20-1
CDR3 DNA: TGCAGTGCTTTACTAGCGGTTCCCTACGAGCAGTACTTC
CDR3 protein: CSALLAVPYEQYF

D gene: -
J gene: TRBJ1-1
clone size: many
V gene: TRBV5-5
CDR3 DNA: TGTGCCAGCAGCTTGGGCAGGGGAAAGGTCTTCATGAACACTGAAGCTTTCTTT
CDR3 protein: CASSLGRGKVFMNTEAFF

D gene: TRBD1
J gene: TRBJ2-3
clone size: -
V gene: TRBV10-3
CDR3 DNA: TGTGCCATCAGTAGGCGGCAGGGGGCCTCAGATACGCAGTATTTT
CDR3 protein: CAISRRQGASDTQYF

D gene: -
J gene: TRBJ2-3
clone size: once
V gene: TRBV29-1
CDR3 DNA: TGCAGCGGCAAGCTAGGCTTCACAGATACGCAGTATTTT
CDR3 protein: CSGKLGFTDTQYF